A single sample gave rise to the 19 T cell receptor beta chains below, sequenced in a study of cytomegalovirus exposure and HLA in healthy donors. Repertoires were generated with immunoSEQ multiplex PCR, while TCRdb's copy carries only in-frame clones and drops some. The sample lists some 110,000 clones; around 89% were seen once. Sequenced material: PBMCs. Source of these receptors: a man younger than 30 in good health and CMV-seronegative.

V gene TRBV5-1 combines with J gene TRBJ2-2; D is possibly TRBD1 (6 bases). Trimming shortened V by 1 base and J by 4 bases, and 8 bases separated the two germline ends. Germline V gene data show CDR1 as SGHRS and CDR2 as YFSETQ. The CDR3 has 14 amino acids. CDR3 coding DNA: TGCGCCAGCAGCTTGACAGGGATCACCGGGGAGCTGTTTTTT. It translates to CASSLTGITGELFF.

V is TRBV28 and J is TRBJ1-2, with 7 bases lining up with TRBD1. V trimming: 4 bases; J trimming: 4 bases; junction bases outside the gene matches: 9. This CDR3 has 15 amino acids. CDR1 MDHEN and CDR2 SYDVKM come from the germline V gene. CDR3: CASSSPTGTGYGYTF. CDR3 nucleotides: TGTGCCAGCAGTTCACCGACAGGGACCGGCTATGGCTACACCTTC.

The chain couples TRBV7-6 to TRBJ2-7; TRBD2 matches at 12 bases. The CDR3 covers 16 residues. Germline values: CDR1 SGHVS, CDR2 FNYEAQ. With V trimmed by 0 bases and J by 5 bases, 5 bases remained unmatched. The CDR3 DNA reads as TGTGCCAGCAGCTTAGCCCCTAGCGGGAGGGCCAACGAGCAGTACTTC. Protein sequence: CASSLAPSGRANEQYF.

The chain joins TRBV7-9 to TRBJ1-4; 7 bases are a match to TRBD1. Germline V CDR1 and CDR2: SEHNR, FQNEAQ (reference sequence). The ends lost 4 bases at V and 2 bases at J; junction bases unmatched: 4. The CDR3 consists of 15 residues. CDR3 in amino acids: CASSSDRVTNEKLFF. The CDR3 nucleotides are TGTGCCAGCAGCTCCGACAGGGTTACTAATGAAAAACTGTTTTTT.

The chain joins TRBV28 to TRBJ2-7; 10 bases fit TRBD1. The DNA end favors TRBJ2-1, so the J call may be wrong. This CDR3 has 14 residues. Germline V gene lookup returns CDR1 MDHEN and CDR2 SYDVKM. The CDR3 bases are TGTGCCAGCAGCAGGGACAGGGGTCTCAATGAGCAGTTCTTC. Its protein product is CASSRDRGLNEQFF.

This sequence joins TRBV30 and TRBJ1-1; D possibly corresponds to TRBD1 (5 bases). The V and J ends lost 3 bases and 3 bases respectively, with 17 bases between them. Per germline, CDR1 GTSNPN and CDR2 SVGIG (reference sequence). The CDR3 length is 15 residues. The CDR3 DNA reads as TGTGCCTGGAGAGCGGTGGGGGGTAGGTACACTGAAGCTTTCTTT. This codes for CAWRAVGGRYTEAFF.

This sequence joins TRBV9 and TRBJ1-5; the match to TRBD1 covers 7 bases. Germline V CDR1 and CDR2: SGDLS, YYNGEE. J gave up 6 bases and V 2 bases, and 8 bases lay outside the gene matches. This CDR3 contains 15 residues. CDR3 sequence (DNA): TGTGCCAGCAGCGTCACGGCCACAGGGGTTCAGCCCCAGCATTTT. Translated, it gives CASSVTATGVQPQHF.

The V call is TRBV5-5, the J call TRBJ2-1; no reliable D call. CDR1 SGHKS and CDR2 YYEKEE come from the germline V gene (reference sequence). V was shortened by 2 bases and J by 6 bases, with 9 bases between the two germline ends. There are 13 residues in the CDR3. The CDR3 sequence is CASSLPPGNEQFF. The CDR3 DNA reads TGTGCCAGCAGCTTACCCCCCGGCAATGAGCAGTTCTTC.

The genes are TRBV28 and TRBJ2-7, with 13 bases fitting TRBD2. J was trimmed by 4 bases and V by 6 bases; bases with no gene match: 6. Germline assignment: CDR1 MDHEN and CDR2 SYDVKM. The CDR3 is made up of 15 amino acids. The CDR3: CASSLGLAGVYEQYF. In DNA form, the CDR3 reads TGTGCCAGCAGCCTAGGACTAGCGGGAGTTTACGAGCAGTACTTC.

DNA of the CDR3: TGTGCCAGCAGTTTATTGCAGGGGGACTATGGCTACACCTTC. Protein product: CASSLLQGDYGYTF. The chain has TRBV28 and TRBJ1-2; 7 nucleotides match TRBD1. The V and J ends lost 1 base and 3 bases, in that order; junction bases with no gene match: 2. CDR1 is MDHEN, CDR2 SYDVKM, per germline. The CDR3 has 14 residues.

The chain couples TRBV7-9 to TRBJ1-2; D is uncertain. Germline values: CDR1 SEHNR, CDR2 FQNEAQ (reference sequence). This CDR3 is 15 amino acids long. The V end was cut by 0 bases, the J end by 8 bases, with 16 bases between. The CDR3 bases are TGTGCCAGCAGCTTAGCGTCGGGTCGCGGATACGGCTACACCTTC. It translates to CASSLASGRGYGYTF.

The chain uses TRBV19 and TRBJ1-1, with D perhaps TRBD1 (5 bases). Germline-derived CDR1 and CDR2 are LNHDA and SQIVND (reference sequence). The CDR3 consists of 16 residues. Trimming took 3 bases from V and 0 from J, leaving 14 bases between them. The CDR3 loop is CASSMLFQGLNTEAFF. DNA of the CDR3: TGTGCCAGTAGTATGTTGTTTCAGGGTCTGAACACTGAAGCTTTCTTT.

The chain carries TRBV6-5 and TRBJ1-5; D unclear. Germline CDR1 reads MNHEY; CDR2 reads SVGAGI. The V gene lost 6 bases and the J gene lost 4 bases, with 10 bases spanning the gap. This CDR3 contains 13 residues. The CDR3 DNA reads TGTGCCAGCAGCCCAGAGAGGAATCAGCCCCAGCATTTT. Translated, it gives CASSPERNQPQHF.

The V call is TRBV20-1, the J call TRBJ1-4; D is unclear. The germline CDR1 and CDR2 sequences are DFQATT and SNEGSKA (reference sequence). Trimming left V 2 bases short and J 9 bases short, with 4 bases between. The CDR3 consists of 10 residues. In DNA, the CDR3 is TGCAGTGCTAGATGGCAAAAACTGTTTTTT. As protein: CSARWQKLFF.

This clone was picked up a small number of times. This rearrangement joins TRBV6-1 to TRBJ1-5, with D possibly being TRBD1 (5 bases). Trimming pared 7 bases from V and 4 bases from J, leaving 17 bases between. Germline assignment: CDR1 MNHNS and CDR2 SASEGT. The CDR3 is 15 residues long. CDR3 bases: TGTGCCAGCAAGTCGGTACAGGTGGCAAATCAGCCCCAGCATTTT. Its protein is CASKSVQVANQPQHF.

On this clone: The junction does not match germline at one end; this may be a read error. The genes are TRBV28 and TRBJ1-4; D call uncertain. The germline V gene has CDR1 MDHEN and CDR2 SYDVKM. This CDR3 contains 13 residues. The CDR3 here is CACSSATNEKLFF. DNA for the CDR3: TGTGCCTGCAGTAGCGCAACTAATGAAAAACTGTTTTTT.

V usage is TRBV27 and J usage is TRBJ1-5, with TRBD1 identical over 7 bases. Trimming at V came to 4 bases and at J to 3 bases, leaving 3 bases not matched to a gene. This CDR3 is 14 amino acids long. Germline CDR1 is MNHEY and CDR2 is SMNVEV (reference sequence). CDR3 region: CASSSGTDNQPQHF. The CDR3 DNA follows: TGTGCCAGCAGTTCTGGGACAGACAATCAGCCCCAGCATTTT.

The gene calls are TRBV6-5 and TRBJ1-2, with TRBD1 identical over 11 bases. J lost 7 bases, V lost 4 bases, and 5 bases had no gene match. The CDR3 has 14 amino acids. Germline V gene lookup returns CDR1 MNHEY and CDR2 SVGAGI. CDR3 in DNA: TGTGCCAGCAGTTCAGCCGGGACAGGGGGTGGCTACACCTTC. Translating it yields CASSSAGTGGGYTF.

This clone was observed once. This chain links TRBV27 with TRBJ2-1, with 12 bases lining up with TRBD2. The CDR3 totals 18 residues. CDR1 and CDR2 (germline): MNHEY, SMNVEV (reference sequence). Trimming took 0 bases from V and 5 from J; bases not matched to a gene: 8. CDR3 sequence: CASSLSISLAGGHNEQFF. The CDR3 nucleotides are TGTGCCAGCAGTTTATCGATAAGTCTAGCGGGGGGGCACAATGAGCAGTTCTTC.